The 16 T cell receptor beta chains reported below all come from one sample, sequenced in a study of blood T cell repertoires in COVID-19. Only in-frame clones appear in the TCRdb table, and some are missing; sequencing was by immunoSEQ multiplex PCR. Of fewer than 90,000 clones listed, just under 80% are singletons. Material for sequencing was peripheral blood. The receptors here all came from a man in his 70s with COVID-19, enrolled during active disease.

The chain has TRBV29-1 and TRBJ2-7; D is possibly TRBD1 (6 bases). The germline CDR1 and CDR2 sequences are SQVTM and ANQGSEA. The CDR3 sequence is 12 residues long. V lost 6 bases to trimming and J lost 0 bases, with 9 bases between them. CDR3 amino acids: CSVGQSSYEQYF. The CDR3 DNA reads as TGCAGCGTCGGACAGAGCTCCTACGAGCAGTACTTC.

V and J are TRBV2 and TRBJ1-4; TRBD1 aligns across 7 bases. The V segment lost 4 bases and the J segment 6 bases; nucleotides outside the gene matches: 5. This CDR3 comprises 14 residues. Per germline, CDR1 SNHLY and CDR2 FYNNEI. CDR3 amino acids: CASSGTGMYEKLFF. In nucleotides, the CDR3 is TGTGCCAGCAGTGGGACAGGAATGTATGAAAAACTGTTTTTT.

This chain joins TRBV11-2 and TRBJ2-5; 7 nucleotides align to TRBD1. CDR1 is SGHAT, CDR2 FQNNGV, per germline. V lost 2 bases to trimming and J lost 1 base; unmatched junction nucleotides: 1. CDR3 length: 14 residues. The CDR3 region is CASSLRQGQETQYF. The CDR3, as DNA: TGTGCCAGCAGCTTAAGACAGGGCCAAGAGACCCAGTACTTC.

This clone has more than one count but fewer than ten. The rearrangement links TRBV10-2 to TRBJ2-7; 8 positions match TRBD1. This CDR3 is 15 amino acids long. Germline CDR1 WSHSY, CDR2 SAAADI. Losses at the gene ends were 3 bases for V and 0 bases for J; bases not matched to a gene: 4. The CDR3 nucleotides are TGCGCCAGCAGTGATGTCGGGACAGGCTCCTACGAGCAGTACTTC. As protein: CASSDVGTGSYEQYF.

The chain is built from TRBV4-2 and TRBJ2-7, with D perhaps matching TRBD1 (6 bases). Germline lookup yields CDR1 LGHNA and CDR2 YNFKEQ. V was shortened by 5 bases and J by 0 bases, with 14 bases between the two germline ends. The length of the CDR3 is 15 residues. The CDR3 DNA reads TGTGCCAGCAGCTATATTCGAGGGGGCTCCTACGAGCAGTACTTC. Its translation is CASSYIRGGSYEQYF.

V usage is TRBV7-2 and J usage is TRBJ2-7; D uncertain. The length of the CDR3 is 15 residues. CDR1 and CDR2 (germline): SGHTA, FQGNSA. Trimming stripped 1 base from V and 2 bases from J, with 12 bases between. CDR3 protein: CASSLERGSTYEQYF. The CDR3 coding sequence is TGTGCCAGCAGCTTAGAACGCGGCTCGACCTACGAGCAGTACTTC.

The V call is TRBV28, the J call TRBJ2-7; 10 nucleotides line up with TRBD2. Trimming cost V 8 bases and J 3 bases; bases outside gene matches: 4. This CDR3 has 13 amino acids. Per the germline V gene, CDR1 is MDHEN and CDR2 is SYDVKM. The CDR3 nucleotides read TGTGCCAGCGAGGTAGCGGGAGGCTACGAGCAGTACTTC. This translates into CASEVAGGYEQYF.

This CDR3 is CASSYTGLIDQPQHF. CDR3 DNA: TGTGCCAGCAGTTACACAGGGCTTATTGATCAGCCCCAGCATTTT. This chain links TRBV6-2 or TRBV6-3 with TRBJ1-5, with D perhaps matching TRBD1 (6 bases). V lost 2 bases, J lost 5 bases, and 13 bases lay in between. The CDR3 is made up of 15 amino acids. Germline lookup yields CDR1 MNHEY and CDR2 SVGEGT.

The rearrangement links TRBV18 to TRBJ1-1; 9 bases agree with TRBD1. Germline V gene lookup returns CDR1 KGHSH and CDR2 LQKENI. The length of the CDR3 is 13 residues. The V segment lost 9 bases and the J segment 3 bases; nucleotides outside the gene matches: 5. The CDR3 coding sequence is TGTGCCAGTCGGACAGGGGCGGACACTGAAGCTTTCTTT. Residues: CASRTGADTEAFF.

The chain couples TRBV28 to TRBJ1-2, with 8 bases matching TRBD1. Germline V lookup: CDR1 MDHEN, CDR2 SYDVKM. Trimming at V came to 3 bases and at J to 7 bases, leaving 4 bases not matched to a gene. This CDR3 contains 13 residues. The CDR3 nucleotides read TGTGCCAGCAGTTTGCAGGGGGCATTTGGCTACACCTTC. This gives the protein CASSLQGAFGYTF.

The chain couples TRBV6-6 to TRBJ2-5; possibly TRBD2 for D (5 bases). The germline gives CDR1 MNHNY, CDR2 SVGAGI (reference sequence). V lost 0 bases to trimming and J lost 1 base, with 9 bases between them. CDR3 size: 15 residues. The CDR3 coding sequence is TGTGCCAGCAGTTACTCAGAGGGCCTCCAAGAGACCCAGTACTTC. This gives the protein CASSYSEGLQETQYF.

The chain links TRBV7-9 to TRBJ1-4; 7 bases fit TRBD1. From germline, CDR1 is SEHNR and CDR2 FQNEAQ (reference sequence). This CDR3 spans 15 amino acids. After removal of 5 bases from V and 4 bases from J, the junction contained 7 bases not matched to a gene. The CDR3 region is CASSPGTAGNEKLFF. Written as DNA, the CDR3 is TGTGCCAGCAGCCCCGGGACAGCTGGTAATGAAAAACTGTTTTTT.

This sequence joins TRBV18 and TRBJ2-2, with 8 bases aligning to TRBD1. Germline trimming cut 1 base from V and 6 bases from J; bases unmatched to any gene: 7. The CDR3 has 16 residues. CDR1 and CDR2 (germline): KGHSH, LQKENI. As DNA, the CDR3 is TGTGCCAGCTCACCACTTTTAACAGGGGGATCCGGGGAGCTGTTTTTT. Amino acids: CASSPLLTGGSGELFF.

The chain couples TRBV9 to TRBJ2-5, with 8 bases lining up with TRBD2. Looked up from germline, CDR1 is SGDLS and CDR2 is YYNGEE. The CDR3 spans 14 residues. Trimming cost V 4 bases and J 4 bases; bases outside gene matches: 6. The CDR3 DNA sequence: TGTGCCAGCAGCACCAGCGGGGGCGGAGAGACCCAGTACTTC. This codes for CASSTSGGGETQYF.

CDR3 residues: CASSLLQGGNTIYF. The CDR3 nucleotides read TGTGCCAGCAGTTTATTACAGGGTGGAAACACCATATATTTT. The chain joins TRBV28 to TRBJ1-3; TRBD1 is a possible D gene (6 bases). The CDR3 covers 14 residues. Trimming shortened V by 1 base and J by 3 bases, and 7 bases separated the two germline ends. Germline-derived CDR1 and CDR2 are MDHEN and SYDVKM.

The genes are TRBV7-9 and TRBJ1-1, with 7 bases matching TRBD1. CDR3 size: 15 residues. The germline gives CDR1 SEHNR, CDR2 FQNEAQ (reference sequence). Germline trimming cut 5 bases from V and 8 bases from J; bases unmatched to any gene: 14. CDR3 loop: CASSPKTDRAPEAFF. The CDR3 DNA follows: TGTGCCAGCAGCCCCAAAACCGACAGGGCACCAGAAGCTTTCTTT.